This TCR beta chain comes out of a study of control samples from healthy donors and cancer patients. Repertoires were generated with immunoSEQ multiplex PCR, while TCRdb's copy carries only in-frame clones and drops some. The table has roughly 140,000 clones, around 90% seen once. The CDR3 extends over 12 amino acids. Germline CDR1 and CDR2: KGHDR and SFDVKD. Trimming removed 8 bases at V and 5 bases at J, with 9 bases between. The chain has TRBV24-1 and TRBJ2-1, with D hard to call. The sequence was collected from a man under 40 in good health. What was sequenced was blood. Here the CDR3 reads CATTARNNEQFF. Here the CDR3 DNA reads TGTGCCACCACCGCTAGGAACAATGAGCAGTTCTTC.